Given below is one T cell receptor beta chain in context. This sample was included in a study of T cell responses to AZD1222 COVID-19 vaccine. Here immunoSEQ multiplex PCR was the method, and the copy in TCRdb shows in-frame clones only, minus some. The sample lists about 110,000 clones, roughly nine tenths occurring once. This CDR3 contains 14 residues. Deletions cut 0 bases from V and 7 bases from J, with 13 bases between. Germline lookup yields CDR1 SGDLS and CDR2 YYNGEE. The sample consisted of peripheral blood, taken on day 0 of AZD1222 vaccination. The source of this sequence is an adult in good health. The chain has TRBV9 and TRBJ1-2; D uncertain. CDR3 nucleotide sequence: TGTGCCAGCAGCGTAGGAGGCAGTACCACTGGCTACACCTTC. Protein product: CASSVGGSTTGYTF.